A single sample is the source of the 31 T cell receptor beta chains below, sequenced in a study of blood T cells in healthy people across ages. A J-beta primer mix and a sample-barcoded 5' primer were used in a second PCR of about 6 to 12 cycles. TCRdb fed the 5' RACE reads into MiXCR, producing one record per CDR3 protein. The sample contains about 640,000 distinct CDR3 sequences, roughly 58% of which appear only once. Sequences were obtained from blood. The receptor source for this set is a man aged 60 to 69 in good health.

The V gene is TRBV7-6, the J gene TRBJ1-2, with D unresolved. The germline CDR1 and CDR2 sequences are SGHVS and FNYEAQ. The CDR3 loop spans 14 amino acids. Trimming cost V 1 base and J 4 bases, with 10 bases left between them. CDR3: CASSLDGQVYGYTF. The CDR3 bases are TGTGCCAGCAGCTTAGATGGGCAGGTCTATGGCTACACCTTC.

The chain's CDR3 is CASLSGSPGNEQFF. Here the CDR3 DNA reads TGTGCCAGCCTTAGCGGGTCACCTGGGAATGAGCAGTTCTTC. The gene calls are TRBV6-2 or TRBV6-3 and TRBJ2-1, with 7 bases matching TRBD2. The CDR3 is 14 amino acids. Unmatched junction bases numbered 11, after V lost 8 bases and J lost 7 bases. Germline lookup yields CDR1 MNHEY and CDR2 SVGEGT.

The chain is built from TRBV20-1 and TRBJ2-1; tentatively, D is TRBD1 or TRBD2 (5 bases each). The length of the CDR3 is 15 residues. Trimming removed 0 bases from V and 4 bases from J, with 13 bases in between. Germline CDR1 is DFQATT and CDR2 is SNEGSKA (reference sequence). This CDR3 is CSARDWDRRYNEQFF. CDR3 coding DNA: TGCAGTGCTAGAGACTGGGACCGGAGATACAATGAGCAGTTCTTC.

This clonotype was observed a few times. V gene TRBV6-5 combines with J gene TRBJ2-7; D not certain. The assigned J gene may be wrong: the sequence end matches TRBJ2-5 better. CDR1 MNHEY and CDR2 SVGAGI come from the germline V gene. The CDR3 totals 13 residues. CDR3 in DNA: TGTGCCAGCAGAAGGGCCCGTGGGGAGACCCAGTACTTC. This encodes CASRRARGETQYF.

This clonotype appeared once. The gene calls are TRBV5-1 and TRBJ2-5; a weak D match, TRBD1 (6 bases). With the DNA end fitting TRBJ2-7 better, the J assignment may be wrong. The V gene's germline CDR1 is SGHRS and CDR2 YFSETQ. The length of the CDR3 is 15 residues. The CDR3, as DNA: TGCGCCAGCAGGCTGGACAGACAGGTGGTCTACGAGCAGTACTTC. This codes for CASRLDRQVVYEQYF.

V and J are TRBV6-6 and TRBJ2-3; D possibly matches TRBD1 or TRBD2 (5 bases each). This CDR3 is built from 17 residues. CDR1 is MNHNY, CDR2 SVGAGI, per germline (reference sequence). With 4 bases removed from V and 0 bases from J, the gap between germline ends came to 17 bases. CDR3 sequence reads: CASSWGRDQTSTDTQYF. The CDR3, as DNA: TGTGCCAGCAGTTGGGGACGGGACCAAACTAGCACAGATACGCAGTATTTT.

To note about this clonotype: The junction and the germline gene differ at one end; a read error may be behind it. This chain uses TRBV20-1 with TRBJ2-3; 8 positions agree with TRBD2. The CDR3 has 15 amino acids. The V gene's germline CDR1 is DFQATT and CDR2 SNEGSKA (reference sequence). CDR3 DNA: TGCAGTGCTTTGGGGGCGGGGGGTAGCATAGATACGCAGTATTTT. Its translation is CSALGAGGSIDTQYF.

The J gene is TRBJ2-7, the V gene TRBV10-1; the D call may be TRBD1 or TRBD2 (6 bases each). Trimming stripped 0 bases from V and 10 bases from J, with 19 bases between. CDR3 length: 15 residues. Germline CDR1 reads WNHNN; CDR2 reads SYGVQD (reference sequence). The CDR3: CASSESVGGQEAQYF. Written as DNA, the CDR3 is TGCGCCAGCAGTGAGTCGGTGGGGGGCCAAGAGGCCCAGTACTTC.

J is TRBJ2-7 and V is TRBV10-3; 8 bases are shared with TRBD1. Germline V CDR1 and CDR2: ENHRY, SYGVKD. There are 14 residues in the CDR3. V trimming: 6 bases; J trimming: 5 bases; junction bases outside the gene matches: 9. CDR3 in amino acids: CAIRNRDRFHEQYF. CDR3 DNA: TGTGCCATCAGGAACAGGGACAGGTTCCACGAGCAGTACTTC.

This clonotype occurred a few times. The chain combines TRBV27 with TRBJ2-6; no clear D gene. The CDR3 loop spans 14 amino acids. V gave up 7 bases and J gave up 0 bases, with 7 bases separating them. Per the germline V gene, CDR1 is MNHEY and CDR2 is SMNVEV (reference sequence). Here the CDR3 DNA reads TGTGCCAGCACCGAGAGCTCTGGGGCCAACGTCCTGACTTTC. Translation gives CASTESSGANVLTF.

The genes are TRBV7-6 and TRBJ2-7; TRBD1 agrees at 9 bases. Germline lookup yields CDR1 SGHVS and CDR2 FNYEAQ. The V and J ends lost 1 base and 6 bases, in that order; junction bases with no gene match: 16. This CDR3 is built from 18 residues. CDR3 DNA: TGTGCCAGCAGCTTAGTGGGACCGGGACAGGGTAAATGGGGCGAGCAGTACTTC. Protein: CASSLVGPGQGKWGEQYF.

The rearrangement joins TRBV12-3 or TRBV12-4 to TRBJ1-4; D perhaps matches TRBD1 (6 bases). The CDR3 runs 17 residues. Between the trimmed V and J ends, which lost 6 bases and 5 bases, there was a span of 22 bases. The CDR3 DNA reads TGTGCCAGCAGCTCCATGGGGGCCGTCCGAGGGAATGAAAAACTGTTTTTT. This encodes CASSSMGAVRGNEKLFF.

This chain connects TRBV5-1 to TRBJ2-3; D possibly matches TRBD1 or TRBD2 (6 bases each). The CDR3 extends over 15 amino acids. Trimming took off 4 bases at V and 5 bases at J, with 17 bases between the two ends. Germline CDR1 reads SGHRS; CDR2 reads YFSETQ. CDR3 bases: TGCGCCAGCAGCCGGGGGCTAGGGTCGGTAGATACGCAGTATTTT. The encoded protein is CASSRGLGSVDTQYF.

Written as DNA, the CDR3 is TGTGCCAGCAGGGGGACAGGGGCGTACAATGAGCAGTTCTTC. As protein: CASRGTGAYNEQFF. The rearrangement joins TRBV6-2 or TRBV6-3 to TRBJ2-1; 10 nucleotides match TRBD1. CDR1 is MNHEY and CDR2 is SVGEGT in the germline V gene. The V gene end was trimmed by 6 bases and the J gene end by 4 bases; junction bases not matched to a gene: 3. The CDR3 totals 14 residues.

This chain uses TRBV29-1 with TRBJ2-5; possible D gene TRBD2, 5 bases. Germline CDR1 and CDR2: SQVTM and ANQGSEA. This CDR3 spans 15 amino acids. The germline V and J ends were trimmed by 0 bases and 6 bases, with 17 bases remaining between them. Here the CDR3 reads CSVEDLAAPGKTQYF. Here the CDR3 DNA reads TGCAGCGTTGAAGATCTGGCAGCCCCGGGGAAGACCCAGTACTTC.

The chain has TRBV7-2 and TRBJ2-2; 7 nucleotides line up with TRBD2. Germline CDR1 is SGHTA and CDR2 is FQGNSA. J was trimmed by 6 bases and V by 1 base; bases with no gene match: 11. CDR3 length: 17 residues. The CDR3 region is CASSLGLGAAGAGELFF. The CDR3 DNA follows: TGTGCCAGCAGCTTAGGGCTAGGAGCGGCGGGGGCCGGGGAGCTGTTTTTT.

V gene TRBV29-1 combines with J gene TRBJ2-2; no firm D call. The V and J ends lost 3 bases and 4 bases respectively, with 9 bases between them. Germline values: CDR1 SQVTM, CDR2 ANQGSEA. CDR3 size: 13 residues. CDR3 coding DNA: TGCAGCGTTGACGTGACGGGCACCGGGGAGCTGTTTTTT. Its translation is CSVDVTGTGELFF.

The chain links TRBV7-2 to TRBJ2-3, with D hard to call. There are 12 residues in the CDR3. Trimming took 1 base from V and 8 from J, leaving 7 bases between them. Germline assignment: CDR1 SGHTA and CDR2 FQGNSA. CDR3 region: CASSLDRATQYF. Written as DNA, the CDR3 is TGTGCCAGCAGCTTAGACCGGGCTACGCAGTATTTT. The entire variable domain, with the rest obtained from reference TRBV7-2 and TRBJ2-3, is as follows: GAGVSQSPSNKVTEKGKDVELRCDPISGHTALYWYRQSLGQGLEFLIYFQGNSAPDKSGLPSDRFSAERTGGSVSTLTIQRTQQEDSAVYLCASSLDRATQYFGPGTRLTVL.

The chain is built from TRBV15 and TRBJ2-7; TRBD1 matches at 11 bases. The germline V gene encodes CDR1 LNHNV and CDR2 YYDKDF (reference sequence). V lost 1 base and J lost 3; bases outside the gene matches: 2. This CDR3 has 15 amino acids. CDR3 nucleotides: TGTGCCACCAGCAGAGGGGGGACAGGGGGCTACGAGCAGTACTTC. It encodes CATSRGGTGGYEQYF.

V is TRBV20-1 and J is TRBJ2-5; D unclear. The ends were cut back, 5 bases at V and 1 base at J, with 8 bases in the middle. Germline CDR1 reads DFQATT; CDR2 reads SNEGSKA (reference sequence). The CDR3 consists of 12 residues. The CDR3: CSARPFQETQYF. The CDR3 DNA reads as TGCAGTGCTCGTCCCTTCCAAGAGACCCAGTACTTC.

Remarks on this clonotype: A much larger clone lies a single base off, so this may be a read error. The chain uses TRBV6-5 and TRBJ1-2; TRBD1 might be the D (5 bases). The CDR3 loop spans 15 amino acids. Trimming shortened V by 4 bases and J by 6 bases, and 18 bases separated the two germline ends. Germline lookup yields CDR1 MNHEY and CDR2 SVGAGI. The CDR3 region has the DNA TGTGCCAGCAGTTCAGCCCCGGGGCTAGCGCATGGCTACACCTTC. As protein: CASSSAPGLAHGYTF.

At least ten counts were recorded for this clonotype. The chain couples TRBV6-1 to TRBJ2-7; D may be TRBD1 (5 bases). Trimming took 5 bases from V and 6 from J, leaving 11 bases between them. The CDR3 consists of 12 residues. CDR1 and CDR2 from the germline V gene are MNHNS and SASEGT. CDR3 loop: CASSLRVGEQYF. The DNA for the CDR3 is TGTGCCAGCAGTCTCAGGGTTGGCGAGCAGTACTTC.

The chain joins TRBV11-2 to TRBJ2-6; 11 bases fit TRBD2. V shed 5 bases, J shed 15 bases, and the junction held 33 bases outside the gene matches. The CDR3 has 22 amino acids. Germline values: CDR1 SGHAT, CDR2 FQNNGV. CDR3 residues: CASSPSPSGGNYWGQRIVNLTF. In DNA, the CDR3 is TGTGCCAGCAGCCCTTCCCCTAGCGGGGGGAACTACTGGGGCCAACGGATTGTGAACCTGACTTTC. Full variable domain (rest looked up from reference TRBV11-2 and TRBJ2-6): EAGVAQSPRYKIIEKRQSVAFWCNPISGHATLYWYQQILGQGPKLLIQFQNNGVVDDSQLPKDRFSAERLKGVDSTLKIQPAKLEDSAVYLCASSPSPSGGNYWGQRIVNLTFGAGSRLTVL.

The chain has TRBV6-6 and TRBJ2-5; D perhaps matches TRBD1 (5 bases). The CDR3 length is 13 residues. Trimming took 6 bases from V and 1 from J, leaving 9 bases between them. The germline gives CDR1 MNHNY, CDR2 SVGAGI (reference sequence). DNA of the CDR3: TGTGCCAGCAGCCCCACAGGCCAAGAGACCCAGTACTTC. It codes for CASSPTGQETQYF.

CDR3 bases: TGCGCCAGCAGCTGGGCTTATCGAGCAGGGGAGACCCAGTACTTC. Its translation is CASSWAYRAGETQYF. The chain carries TRBV5-1 and TRBJ2-7; D may be TRBD1 (5 bases). The DNA end favors TRBJ2-5, so the J call may be wrong. There are 15 residues in the CDR3. From germline, CDR1 is SGHRS and CDR2 YFSETQ.

This chain connects TRBV20-1 to TRBJ2-2; tentatively, D is TRBD2 (6 bases). The CDR3 is 16 amino acids. Trimming took off 8 bases at V and 0 bases at J, with 19 bases between the two ends. CDR1 DFQATT and CDR2 SNEGSKA come from the germline V gene (reference sequence). This chain's CDR3 is CSPNPRGGSNTGELFF. The DNA of the CDR3 is TGCAGTCCCAACCCGCGGGGCGGTTCGAACACCGGGGAGCTGTTTTTT.

This clonotype was counted once. The chain links TRBV4-1 to TRBJ1-4; 8 nucleotides match TRBD1. Per germline, CDR1 MGHRA and CDR2 YSYEKL. There are 14 residues in the CDR3. V dropped 7 bases and J dropped 5; count of bases not matched to a gene: 6. The CDR3 DNA is TGCGCCAGCACCACAGGGGGGACAAATGAAAAACTGTTTTTT. Translation: CASTTGGTNEKLFF.

V is TRBV5-1 and J is TRBJ2-6; tentatively, D is TRBD1 (5 bases). The CDR3 sequence is 16 residues long. CDR1 is SGHRS and CDR2 is YFSETQ in the germline V gene. V was cut by 4 bases and J by 2 bases, with 13 bases left in between. CDR3 sequence: CASSPTVSAGANVLTF. The CDR3 DNA follows: TGCGCCAGCAGCCCGACAGTATCTGCTGGGGCCAACGTCCTGACTTTC.

This chain uses TRBV6-5 with TRBJ1-6; 7 bases line up with TRBD1. After removal of 6 bases from V and 9 bases from J, the junction contained 8 bases not matched to a gene. This CDR3 has 14 amino acids. Per the germline V gene, CDR1 is MNHEY and CDR2 is SVGAGI. CDR3 sequence reads: CASSRDSGSSPLHF. CDR3 DNA sequence: TGTGCCAGCAGCAGGGACAGTGGATCTTCACCCCTCCACTTT.

The chain joins TRBV9 to TRBJ2-3; D gene uncertain. Germline V gene data show CDR1 as SGDLS and CDR2 as YYNGEE. The V end was cut by 3 bases, the J end by 10 bases, with 15 bases between. This CDR3 comprises 13 residues. This CDR3 reads CASSGAAKEAQYF. DNA for the CDR3: TGTGCCAGCAGCGGGGCGGCGAAAGAGGCGCAGTATTTT.

Turning to this clonotype: Mismatch with germline at one junction end may stem from a read error. This chain joins TRBV20-1 and TRBJ1-2; 8 nucleotides line up with TRBD1. Germline values: CDR1 DFQATT, CDR2 SNEGSKA (reference sequence). The CDR3 extends over 19 amino acids. CDR3 nucleotide sequence: TGCAGTGCTAGAGTCGGTCCCGGACAGGGACGTCTGGAATACTATGGCTGCACCTTC. As protein: CSARVGPGQGRLEYYGCTF.